This T cell receptor beta chain was documented in a study of neurological immune-mediated disorders. This clonotype showed up many times. 5'RACE with 10-nucleotide random UMIs produced the cDNA. TCRdb re-called the 5' RACE reads through MiXCR, storing one row per CDR3 protein. This table holds fewer than 25,000 distinct CDR3 sequences, 8% to 13% found once. Germline V gene sequence: CDR1 SGDLS, CDR2 YYNGEE. The CDR3 has 17 residues. Germline trimming cut 4 bases from V and 2 bases from J; bases unmatched to any gene: 10. The V call is TRBV9, the J call TRBJ2-1, with 9 bases identical to TRBD2. The sample comprised PBMCs. The clonotype originates from a woman between 55 and 75 years old with HTLV-1-associated myelopathy (HAM/TSP). CDR3 in amino acids: CASSYTMRGGPYNEQFF. Here the CDR3 DNA reads TGTGCCAGCAGCTATACTATGCGGGGGGGCCCCTACAATGAGCAGTTCTTC.